A single sample gave rise to the 26 T cell receptor beta chains below, sequenced in a study of beta chain features in type 1 diabetes (dated by TCRdb to the late 2010s). Paper-wide results and their limitations: In all four CD4+ subsets, TCRB CDR3 length was moderately but significantly shorter in type 1 diabetes patients.

These receptors lack a known antigen. The library was generated by the immunoSEQ multiplex PCR assay. The entire amount of isolated RNA was reverse transcribed using the High Capacity cDNA Reverse Transcription Kit, so the sequenced TCRB transcripts were expressed ones. TCRdb took this table from immuneACCESS and kept in-frame rearrangements with V and J called. Such tables lack part of the clones; where checked against another copy, unresolved V genes explain under half of the gap, and the rest is unexplained. Counted in this sample were around 160,000 clones; approximately 9.1% of them appeared once. Of the sample, roughly 0.7% is held by the ten largest clones. The material sequenced was central memory CD4+ T cells from blood. The source of these receptors is a woman aged 30 to 39 with type 1 diabetes.

This clone has only a few counts. CDR3 amino acids: CASSPGDRTAFF. CDR3 in DNA: TGTGCCAGCTCACCTGGGGACAGGACGGCTTTCTTT. The chain is built from TRBV18 and TRBJ1-1, with 8 bases that match TRBD1. Germline CDR1 KGHSH, CDR2 LQKENI. Losses at the gene ends were 3 bases for V and 11 bases for J; bases not matched to a gene: 5. This CDR3 has 12 amino acids.

CDR3 in amino acids: CASSPGGISYEQYF. In nucleotides, the CDR3 is TGTGCCAGCAGTCCCGGAGGAATTAGCTACGAGCAGTACTTC. The chain couples TRBV28 to TRBJ2-7; a weak D match, TRBD2 (5 bases). V lost 5 bases, J lost 3 bases, and 14 bases lay in between. The CDR3 is 14 amino acids. Germline CDR1 MDHEN, CDR2 SYDVKM.

The rearrangement links TRBV29-1 to TRBJ2-7; TRBD2 matches 14 bases. V dropped 6 bases and J dropped 0; count of bases not matched to a gene: 10. CDR3 length: 17 residues. The germline CDR1 and CDR2 sequences are SQVTM and ANQGSEA. The CDR3: CSVGGLAGEKPSYEQYF. DNA for the CDR3: TGCAGCGTGGGGGGACTAGCGGGAGAAAAGCCCTCCTACGAGCAGTACTTC.

A few counts support this clone. This chain connects TRBV5-4 to TRBJ2-5; D uncertain. V was pared by 1 base and J by 2 bases, with 6 bases between. The CDR3 has 13 residues. In germline, CDR1 is SGHNT, CDR2 YYREEE (reference sequence). As DNA, the CDR3 is TGTGCCAGCAGCTTGTGGCGGCAAGAGACCCAGTACTTC. It yields the protein CASSLWRQETQYF.

The chain combines TRBV27 with TRBJ2-1; tentative D call: TRBD1 (5 bases). This CDR3 contains 15 residues. Trimming removed 7 bases at V and 1 base at J, with 14 bases between. CDR1 is MNHEY, CDR2 SMNVEV, per germline (reference sequence). CDR3 residues: CASKEQAQSYNEQFF. The CDR3 nucleotides are TGTGCCAGCAAAGAACAGGCGCAATCCTACAATGAGCAGTTCTTC.

The chain links TRBV28 to TRBJ1-2; D unclear. Germline lookup yields CDR1 MDHEN and CDR2 SYDVKM. With 6 bases removed from V and 0 bases from J, the gap between germline ends came to 2 bases. The CDR3 sequence is 11 residues long. Here the CDR3 DNA reads TGTGCCAGCAGCTCTAACTATGGCTACACCTTC. Encoded protein: CASSSNYGYTF.

This chain connects TRBV30 to TRBJ1-1; D is possibly TRBD1 (5 bases). The V and J ends lost 4 bases and 5 bases respectively, with 11 bases between them. CDR1 and CDR2 from the germline V gene are GTSNPN and SVGIG (reference sequence). The CDR3 is made up of 12 amino acids. The CDR3 region is CAWTQEGTEAFF. DNA for the CDR3: TGTGCCTGGACGCAGGAGGGGACTGAAGCTTTCTTT.

This clone was found a few times. The V and J genes are TRBV7-9 and TRBJ1-1; D remains ambiguous. The V end was cut by 4 bases, the J end by 2 bases, with 11 bases between. Germline CDR1 is SEHNR and CDR2 is FQNEAQ (reference sequence). The CDR3 loop spans 14 amino acids. The CDR3 DNA sequence: TGTGCCAGCAGCTATTCTTTGAGAAACACTGAAGCTTTCTTT. Residues: CASSYSLRNTEAFF.

The chain has TRBV29-1 and TRBJ2-7; 7 nucleotides match TRBD1. This CDR3 has 11 residues. The trim removed 7 bases at V and 3 bases at J, leaving 3 bases unmatched. Germline CDR1 and CDR2: SQVTM and ANQGSEA. The CDR3 DNA sequence: TGCAGCGCCGGGACAGTCTACGAGCAGTACTTC. Translated, it gives CSAGTVYEQYF.

The chain employs TRBV5-1 and TRBJ1-1; a weak D match, TRBD1 (5 bases). V dropped 4 bases and J dropped 1 base, with 14 bases sitting between them. From germline, CDR1 is SGHRS and CDR2 YFSETQ. This CDR3 contains 15 residues. CDR3 sequence reads: CASSAEVGGNTEAFF. CDR3 DNA: TGCGCCAGCAGCGCGGAGGTCGGGGGGAACACTGAAGCTTTCTTT. Variable domain in full (rest from reference TRBV5-1 and TRBJ1-1): KAGVTQTPRYLIKTRGQQVTLSCSPISGHRSVSWYQQTPGQGLQFLFEYFSETQRNKGNFPGRFSGRQFSNSRSEMNVSTLELGDSALYLCASSAEVGGNTEAFFGQGTRLTVV.

The rearrangement joins TRBV7-2 to TRBJ2-1, with TRBD2 matching over 8 bases. The germline CDR1 and CDR2 sequences are SGHTA and FQGNSA. The CDR3 is made up of 15 amino acids. V was clipped by 5 bases and J by 4 bases; unmatched bases: 7. This CDR3 reads CASSSPAGGYNEQFF. The DNA for the CDR3 is TGTGCCAGCAGCAGTCCGGCGGGGGGTTACAATGAGCAGTTCTTC. The full variable domain, with the rest looked up from reference TRBV7-2 and TRBJ2-1, is GAGVSQSPSNKVTEKGKDVELRCDPISGHTALYWYRQSLGQGLEFLIYFQGNSAPDKSGLPSDRFSAERTGGSVSTLTIQRTQQEDSAVYLCASSSPAGGYNEQFFGPGTRLTVL.

The chain has TRBV5-1 and TRBJ2-7; the D gene is possibly TRBD2 (6 bases). Trimming took off 2 bases at V and 2 bases at J, with 14 bases between the two ends. The CDR3 length is 15 residues. Germline CDR1 SGHRS, CDR2 YFSETQ. The CDR3 region is CASSFMREDPYEQYF. In nucleotides, the CDR3 is TGCGCCAGCAGCTTTATGCGGGAAGATCCCTACGAGCAGTACTTC.

This clone was counted a few times. V usage is TRBV2 and J usage is TRBJ2-4; D remains ambiguous. Per germline, CDR1 SNHLY and CDR2 FYNNEI. V was pared by 0 bases and J by 0 bases, with 6 bases between. The CDR3 is 15 residues long. The CDR3 bases are TGTGCCAGCAGTGAAGCAGAACTAGCCAAAAACATTCAGTACTTC. Protein sequence: CASSEAELAKNIQYF.

This clone was detected only a few times. The chain joins TRBV28 to TRBJ2-7; 7 nucleotides line up with TRBD1. This CDR3 comprises 15 residues. Germline values: CDR1 MDHEN, CDR2 SYDVKM. Trimming removed 8 bases from V and 3 bases from J; junction bases left unmatched: 13. The CDR3 DNA reads as TGTGCCAGCCGGCTCTCCAGGGGGACAATCTACGAGCAGTACTTC. Its translation: CASRLSRGTIYEQYF. The entire variable domain, with the rest obtained from reference TRBV28 and TRBJ2-7, is as follows: DVKVTQSSRYLVKRTGEKVFLECVQDMDHENMFWYRQDPGLGLRLIYFSYDVKMKEKGDIPEGYSVSREKKERFSLILESASTNQTSMYLCASRLSRGTIYEQYFGPGTRLTVT.

CDR3 in DNA: TGTGCCAGCAGTGGTTTACAGGGGAGCTCCTACAATGAGCAGTTCTTC. Its protein product is CASSGLQGSSYNEQFF. The chain links TRBV6-1 to TRBJ2-1; 7 bases map to TRBD1. V dropped 4 bases and J dropped 0; count of bases not matched to a gene: 6. The germline gives CDR1 MNHNS, CDR2 SASEGT. This CDR3 region has 16 residues.

V and J are TRBV7-9 and TRBJ1-1; 7 bases are a match to TRBD1. Germline V gives CDR1 SEHNR, CDR2 FQNEAQ (reference sequence). This CDR3 contains 15 residues. The V and J ends lost 1 base and 4 bases, in that order; junction bases with no gene match: 6. This CDR3 is CASSLEFPGGTEAFF. The CDR3 coding sequence is TGTGCCAGCAGCTTAGAGTTCCCAGGGGGCACTGAAGCTTTCTTT. Together with reference TRBV7-9 and TRBJ1-1, the CDR3 gives the full variable domain: DTGVSQNPRHKITKRGQNVTFRCDPISEHNRLYWYRQTLGQGPEFLTYFQNEAQLEKSRLLSDRFSAERPKGSFSTLEIQRTEQGDSAMYLCASSLEFPGGTEAFFGQGTRLTVV.

The chain carries TRBV15 and TRBJ2-3; D is perhaps TRBD2 (6 bases). Germline V CDR1 and CDR2: LNHNV, YYDKDF (reference sequence). CDR3 length: 13 amino acids. The V end was cut by 6 bases, the J end by 5 bases, with 12 bases between. The CDR3 DNA is TGTGCCACCAGTCTGCGGGAAGGAGATACGCAGTATTTT. This translates into CATSLREGDTQYF.

The gene calls are TRBV7-3 and TRBJ2-1; D perhaps matches TRBD1 (6 bases). With 4 bases removed from V and 7 bases from J, the gap between germline ends came to 20 bases. From germline, CDR1 is SGHTA and CDR2 FQGTGA. The CDR3 length is 16 residues. The CDR3 DNA sequence: TGTGCCAGCAGCTCGCAACCACAGGGTATGGTAAATGAGCAGTTCTTC. This encodes CASSSQPQGMVNEQFF.

The sample holds a few counts of this clone. This chain links TRBV30 with TRBJ2-2; D is uncertain. Trimming shortened V by 0 bases and J by 3 bases, and 8 bases separated the two germline ends. Per germline, CDR1 GTSNPN and CDR2 SVGIG (reference sequence). The CDR3 is 14 residues long. CDR3 protein: CAWSVLQYTGELFF. CDR3 bases: TGTGCCTGGAGTGTTCTTCAGTACACCGGGGAGCTGTTTTTT.

The V and J genes are TRBV1 and TRBJ1-4. TRBV1 represents a pseudogene. This CDR3 is built from 15 residues. The CDR3 DNA sequence: TGCACCAGCAGCCAAAACCGGGTGACTAATGAAAAACTGTTTTTT. The encoded protein is CTSSQNRVTNEKLFF.

This clone was detected a few times. The rearrangement links TRBV23-1 to TRBJ2-7, with 9 nucleotides matching TRBD1. TRBV23-1 is identified as an open reading frame with a role that is uncertain. The CDR3 covers 14 residues. J gave up 4 bases and V 6 bases, and 7 bases lay outside the gene matches. The CDR3 here is CASSLGDRAYEQYF. In DNA, the CDR3 is TGCGCCAGCAGCCTTGGGGACAGGGCTTACGAGCAGTACTTC.

This clone was picked up a small number of times. V usage is TRBV27 and J usage is TRBJ1-2; 7 nucleotides line up with TRBD1. Per germline, CDR1 MNHEY and CDR2 SMNVEV (reference sequence). Unmatched junction bases numbered 7, after V lost 3 bases and J lost 6 bases. The CDR3 totals 14 residues. The CDR3 nucleotides read TGTGCCAGCAGTTTGAACGACAGGGTCGATGGCTACACCTTC. Its protein product is CASSLNDRVDGYTF.

This chain connects TRBV5-1 to TRBJ2-1; 9 nucleotides match TRBD2. The CDR3 totals 17 residues. Germline CDR1 reads SGHRS; CDR2 reads YFSETQ. J gave up 2 bases and V 2 bases, and 8 bases lay outside the gene matches. The CDR3, as DNA: TGCGCCAGCAGCTTAACCCTCTTAGCGGGGGCCTACAATGAGCAGTTCTTC. It codes for CASSLTLLAGAYNEQFF.

This sequence joins TRBV7-2 and TRBJ2-7; tentative D call: TRBD2 (6 bases). This CDR3 comprises 14 residues. V was cut by 3 bases and J by 4 bases, with 13 bases left in between. Germline assignment: CDR1 SGHTA and CDR2 FQGNSA. The chain's CDR3 is CASSFGGSKYEQYF. DNA for the CDR3: TGTGCCAGCAGCTTCGGGGGTTCTAAGTACGAGCAGTACTTC.

There are a few counts of this clone. The chain combines TRBV30 with TRBJ2-2; D not certain. The V end was cut by 5 bases, the J end by 6 bases, with 10 bases between. Germline V gives CDR1 GTSNPN, CDR2 SVGIG (reference sequence). The CDR3 is 12 residues long. CDR3 in amino acids: CAWAVRAGELFF. CDR3 nucleotide sequence: TGTGCCTGGGCTGTACGGGCCGGGGAGCTGTTTTTT.

This clone was found a few times. The genes are TRBV5-1 and TRBJ1-2; the D gene is possibly TRBD1 (5 bases). The CDR3 is 14 residues long. Trimming cost V 0 bases and J 2 bases, with 8 bases left between them. Germline values: CDR1 SGHRS, CDR2 YFSETQ. CDR3 region: CASSLVTDNYGYTF. DNA of the CDR3: TGCGCCAGCAGCTTGGTGACAGACAACTATGGCTACACCTTC.